Included here is one TCR beta chain sequence, with context. The sample belongs to a study of cytomegalovirus exposure and HLA in healthy donors. The PCR contained 60 Vbeta and 13 Jbeta primers. Clones were read by immunoSEQ multiplex PCR, and TCRdb kept only the in-frame ones, dropping some. The sample includes about 150,000 clones, about 61% of them seen just once. This receptor was obtained from a male donor in good health and CMV-seronegative. Sequenced input: PBMCs.

The CDR3 loop reads CARNRTKSGQPQHF. CDR3 DNA sequence: TGTGCCAGAAATAGGACCAAGAGCGGTCAGCCCCAGCATTTT. The chain combines TRBV9 with TRBJ1-5; D not certain. Germline CDR1 is SGDLS and CDR2 is YYNGEE. Trimming removed 8 bases from V and 6 bases from J, with 18 bases in between. The CDR3 has 14 amino acids.